The entry that follows covers one T cell receptor (beta chain) sequence. Its antigen is currently unknown. CD45RO-negative, CCR7-positively selected cells formed the naive CD8 fraction, excluding terminally differentiated effector memory CD45RA+ cells. The data originate from a study of shared clonotypes between healthy human individuals. Findings of the study overall: A reduction in generation probabilities was seen for non-shared clonotypes relative to those shared by all four donors. Represented genetic and exposure-history diversity was restricted by having few donors.

V was shortened by 3 bases and J by 8 bases, with 10 bases between the two germline ends. The CDR3 totals 12 residues. Per germline, CDR1 SNHLY and CDR2 FYNNEI. The test was conducted at deep level. Measured with immunoSEQ multiplex PCR; TCRdb has only the in-frame clones, and not every one. The data show roughly 600,000 clones, roughly 98% seen once. The clonotype originates from a man younger than 45 in good health. Specimen: naive CD8+ T cells sorted from blood. The rearrangement uses TRBV2 and TRBJ1-1; D gene ambiguous. CDR3 loop: CASSEAGGEAFF. As DNA, the CDR3 is TGTGCCAGCAGTGAGGCAGGCGGAGAAGCTTTCTTT. The full variable domain, its missing parts supplied by reference TRBV2 and TRBJ1-1, is EPEVTQTPSHQVTQMGQEVILRCVPISNHLYFYWYRQILGQKVEFLVSFYNNEISEKSEIFDDQFSVERPDGSNFTLKIRSTKLEDSAMYFCASSEAGGEAFFGQGTRLTVV.